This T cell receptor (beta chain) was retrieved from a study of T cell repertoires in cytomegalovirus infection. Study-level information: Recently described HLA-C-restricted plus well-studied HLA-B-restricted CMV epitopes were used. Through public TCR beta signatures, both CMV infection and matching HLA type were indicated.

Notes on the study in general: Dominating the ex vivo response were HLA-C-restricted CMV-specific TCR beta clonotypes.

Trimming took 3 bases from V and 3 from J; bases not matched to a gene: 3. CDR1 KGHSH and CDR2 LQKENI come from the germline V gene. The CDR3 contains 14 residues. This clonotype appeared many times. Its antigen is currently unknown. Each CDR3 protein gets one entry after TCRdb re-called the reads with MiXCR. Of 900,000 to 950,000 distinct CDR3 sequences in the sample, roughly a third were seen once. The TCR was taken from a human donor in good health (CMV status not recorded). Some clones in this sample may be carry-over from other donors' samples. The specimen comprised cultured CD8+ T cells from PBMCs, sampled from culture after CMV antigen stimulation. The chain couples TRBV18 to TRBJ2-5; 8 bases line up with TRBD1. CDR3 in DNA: TGTGCCAGCTCACCCGCGACAGGGGAAGAGACCCAGTACTTC. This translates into CASSPATGEETQYF.